The present TCR beta chain was sequenced within a study of blood T cells in healthy people across ages. The wider study: When template switching was applied, about one barcoded beta molecule was captured per two T cells. General observations from the study: Older age went with lower TCR beta diversity per million T cells, in a roughly linear way.

In the case of this clonotype: Its antigen is undetermined.

A second roughly 7 to 12 cycle PCR used barcoded and J-beta primers. TCRdb ran MiXCR on the 5' RACE reads and lists one entry per CDR3 protein. The sample lists approximately 1,100,000 distinct CDR3 sequences, over 35% seen once, with approximately 20% in the top ten. Researchers report isolating at least 6.5 million PBMCs per sample. The ends were cut back, 4 bases at V and 13 bases at J, with 24 bases in the middle. There are 15 residues in the CDR3. From germline, CDR1 is SGDLS and CDR2 YYNGEE. Input material: blood. The rearrangement links TRBV9 to TRBJ2-1; D is perhaps TRBD2 (7 bases). The source of this sequence is a woman aged 60-70 years in good health. The CDR3 here is CASSKSPAGQETQFF. The DNA for the CDR3 is TGTGCCAGCAGCAAAAGCCCAGCGGGACAAGAGACCCAGTTCTTC. The full variable domain, completed using reference TRBV9 and TRBJ2-1, is DSGVTQTPKHLITATGQRVTLRCSPRSGDLSVYWYQQSLDQGLQFLIQYYNGEERAKGNILERFSAQQFPDLHSELNLSSLELGDSALYFCASSKSPAGQETQFFGPGTRLTVL.